The T cell receptor beta chain described here comes from a study of T cell responses to AZD1222 COVID-19 vaccine. Clones were sequenced by immunoSEQ multiplex PCR, and TCRdb holds only the in-frame ones, with some missing. The sample holds fewer than 70,000 clones, approximately 80% seen once. Timing groups of about 4 and about 12 weeks for second doses were pooled. CDR3 length equals 15 residues. V was cut by 0 bases and J by 5 bases, with 14 bases left in between. Germline V gene sequence: CDR1 SGDLS, CDR2 YYNGEE. Material: peripheral blood, obtained 28 days after the second AZD1222 dose. The chain has TRBV9 and TRBJ2-5; the D call may be TRBD1 or TRBD2 (5 bases each). This TCR derives from an adult who received the AZD1222 COVID-19 vaccine. As DNA, the CDR3 is TGTGCCAGCAGCGTAGGGGGGAGAGCCCGGGAGACCCAGTACTTC. Translation gives CASSVGGRARETQYF.